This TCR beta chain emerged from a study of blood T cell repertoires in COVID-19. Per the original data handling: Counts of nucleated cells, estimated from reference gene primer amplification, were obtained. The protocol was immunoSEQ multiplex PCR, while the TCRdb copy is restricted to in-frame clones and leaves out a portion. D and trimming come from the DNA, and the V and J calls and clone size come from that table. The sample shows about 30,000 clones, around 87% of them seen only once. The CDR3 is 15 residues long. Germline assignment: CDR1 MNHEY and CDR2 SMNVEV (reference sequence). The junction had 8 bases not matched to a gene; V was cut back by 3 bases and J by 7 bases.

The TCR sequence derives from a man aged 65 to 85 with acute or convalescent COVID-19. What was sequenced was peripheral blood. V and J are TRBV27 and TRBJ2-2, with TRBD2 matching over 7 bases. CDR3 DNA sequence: TGTGCCAGCAGTTTCCGCGGGAGAGTAGGCGGGGAGCTGTTTTTT. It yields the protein CASSFRGRVGGELFF.